This T cell receptor beta chain was documented in a study of T cells expressing NK-cell markers. The overall study: Repertoires of TCR beta were obtained from T cells sorted as CD3+CD56+NKG2C+, CD3+CD56+NKG2C- and CD3+CD56-NKG2C+. Sequenced donors, eight in total, included seven who were HCMV-seropositive and one who was seronegative. Study observations and caveats: Each of roughly 6 donors carried dominant NKG2C+ clonotypes accounting for about 1.0-8% of CD8+ T cells.

With the 5' RACE reads reprocessed, TCRdb shows one record per CDR3 protein and no DNA. The specimen's table records approximately 150,000 distinct CDR3 sequences. Germline V gene lookup returns CDR1 SGHKS and CDR2 YYEKEE (reference sequence). The CDR3 runs 16 residues. About this clonotype: The antigen is undetermined.

The sample taken for sequencing was blood T cells: a sorted CD56 or NKG2C T cell subset, CD4+ or CD8+ T cells, or bulk PBMC T cells (not recorded which). The chain combines TRBV5-5 with TRBJ2-3; TCRdb selects TRBD2, and the lack of DNA leaves this call unchecked. The sequence was obtained from a woman aged 18 to 75 in good health. The CDR3 sequence is CASSLDAASGGDTQYF.